A selection of T cell receptor beta chains follows, all from one sample in a study of a mutant IDH1 vaccine in newly diagnosed glioma. This table comes from immunoSEQ multiplex PCR, and its TCRdb copy is limited to in-frame clones, with some not included. The table lists fewer than 45,000 clones, approximately 92% of them singletons, with about 18% in the top ten. The sequencing used PBMCs, collected from a glioma patient treated with radiotherapy, temozolomide or both. Every receptor here comes from a man aged 18 to 29 with glioma. Both conserved end residues are part of each CDR3. The D gene is left open where the match is weak. Some rows mark clone size as missing; the rest say once, few, many or name a class of expanded clone.

clone_size	v_call	j_call	d_call	cdr3_length	cdr3_aa	cdr3_nt
once	TRBV14	TRBJ2-1	TRBD2	18	CASSQERGLAGRGNEQFF	TGTGCCAGCAGCCAAGAAAGGGGACTAGCGGGGAGGGGCAATGAGCAGTTCTTC
NA	TRBV11-3	TRBJ2-1	NA	12	CASSFGTGEQFF	TGTGCCAGCAGCTTCGGGACTGGGGAGCAGTTCTTC
NA	TRBV30	TRBJ1-5	NA	13	CAWSRNPDGAQHF	TGTGCCTGGAGTCGGAACCCCGACGGTGCCCAGCATTTT
NA	TRBV7-7	TRBJ2-5	TRBD1	21	CASSLSIYKAGQGPRWETQYF	TGTGCCAGCAGCCTCTCCATTTATAAGGCGGGACAGGGGCCCAGGTGGGAGACCCAGTACTTC
NA	TRBV6-9	TRBJ2-5	TRBD2	14	CAGLSSGGKETQYF	TGTGCCGGGTTGAGTAGCGGGGGTAAAGAGACCCAGTACTTC
NA	TRBV5-4	TRBJ2-7	TRBD1	14	CASSPGQGIYEQYF	TGTGCCAGCAGTCCGGGACAGGGGATTTACGAGCAGTACTTC
NA	TRBV7-2	TRBJ1-1	NA	17	CASSLVVLRQRNTEAFF	TGTGCCAGCAGCTTAGTTGTTTTGAGACAGCGGAACACTGAAGCTTTCTTT
once	TRBV19	TRBJ1-5	NA	14	CASSMGSTNQPQHF	TGTGCCAGTAGTATGGGGTCGACGAATCAGCCCCAGCATTTT
NA	TRBV30	TRBJ2-7	TRBD2	15	CAWSIGTSGSNEQYF	TGTGCCTGGAGCATAGGGACTAGCGGGAGCAACGAGCAGTACTTC
once	TRBV2	TRBJ1-6	NA	15	CASSDLPPGSSPLHF	TGTGCCAGCAGTGATTTGCCCCCGGGGAGTTCACCCCTCCACTTT
NA	TRBV11-2	TRBJ2-7	NA	13	CASSIQGSHEQYF	TGTGCCAGCAGCATTCAGGGTTCCCACGAGCAGTACTTC
NA	TRBV7-9	TRBJ1-4	NA	15	CASSLVQLGDEKLFF	TGTGCCAGCAGCTTAGTTCAGCTGGGCGATGAAAAACTGTTTTTT
NA	TRBV28	TRBJ1-2	NA	14	CASSLYGPNYGYTF	TGTGCCAGCAGTTTATATGGGCCGAACTATGGCTACACCTTC
NA	TRBV11-2	TRBJ2-1	NA	16	CASSRRGLGGYNEQFF	TGTGCCAGCAGCCGTCGAGGACTAGGGGGCTACAATGAGCAGTTCTTC
NA	TRBV4-3	TRBJ2-7	TRBD2	16	CASSPGTSGRQNEQYF	TGCGCCAGCAGCCCCGGGACTAGCGGGAGGCAAAACGAGCAGTACTTC
NA	TRBV20-1	TRBJ1-1	NA	10	CSARRTEAFF	TGCAGTGCCAGGAGGACTGAAGCTTTCTTT
NA	TRBV19	TRBJ2-2	NA	15	CASSVSGLGIGELFF	TGTGCCAGTAGTGTTTCCGGACTGGGCATCGGGGAGCTGTTTTTT
NA	TRBV2	TRBJ2-4	NA	13	CASSGGESDIQYF	TGTGCCAGCAGTGGAGGGGAGAGTGACATTCAGTACTTC
NA	TRBV29-1	TRBJ2-1	NA	13	CSASGTVYNEQFF	TGCAGCGCCTCCGGGACGGTCTACAATGAGCAGTTCTTC
NA	TRBV15	TRBJ1-4	TRBD1	18	CATSRRSGGRRTNEKLFF	TGTGCCACCAGCAGACGTTCAGGGGGAAGGAGAACTAATGAAAAACTGTTTTTT
NA	TRBV5-1	TRBJ2-3	NA	15	CASSSLGADPYTQYF	TGCGCCAGCAGCTCCCTGGGGGCGGACCCATATACGCAGTATTTT
NA	TRBV7-6	TRBJ2-2	NA	13	CASSLDSAGELFF	TGTGCCAGCAGCTTAGACTCGGCCGGGGAGCTGTTTTTT
once	TRBV6-1	TRBJ2-6	TRBD1	17	CASSVKGARVGANVLTF	TGTGCCAGCAGTGTCAAGGGGGCGCGAGTCGGGGCCAACGTCCTGACTTTC
NA	TRBV30	TRBJ2-2	TRBD1	14	CASPGGRNTGELFF	TGTGCCAGTCCAGGGGGCCGGAACACCGGGGAGCTGTTTTTT
NA	TRBV29-1	TRBJ1-2	NA	14	CSVESGWGFDGYTF	TGCAGCGTTGAATCCGGGTGGGGATTCGATGGCTACACCTTC
NA	TRBV28	TRBJ2-5	NA	15	CASSSKDKRAVAQYF	TGTGCCAGCAGTTCAAAGGACAAACGAGCGGTGGCCCAGTACTTC
NA	TRBV29-1	TRBJ1-2	TRBD1	16	CSVKPGQGAYYYGYTF	TGCAGCGTTAAACCGGGACAGGGGGCCTATTACTATGGCTACACCTTC
NA	TRBV6-6	TRBJ1-1	TRBD1	14	CASSYGQGRTEAFF	TGTGCCAGCAGTTACGGACAGGGTAGGACTGAAGCTTTCTTT
NA	TRBV7-8	TRBJ2-4	NA	15	CASSLRRGDGNIQYF	TGTGCCAGCAGCTTACGTCGGGGTGATGGGAACATTCAGTACTTC
once	TRBV19	TRBJ1-5	NA	15	CASTQTGYSNQPQHF	TGTGCCAGTACGCAGACAGGCTATAGCAATCAGCCCCAGCATTTT
NA	TRBV6-5	TRBJ2-1	NA	13	CASSYSDGNEQFF	TGTGCCAGCAGTTACTCGGACGGGAATGAGCAGTTCTTC
NA	TRBV7-9	TRBJ2-1	NA	15	CASIQGSGAYNEQFF	TGTGCCAGCATCCAGGGTAGCGGTGCTTACAATGAGCAGTTCTTC
NA	TRBV19	TRBJ1-4	NA	16	CASSDLGGPTNEKLFF	TGTGCCAGTAGTGACCTCGGGGGCCCTACTAATGAAAAACTGTTTTTT
NA	TRBV7-9	TRBJ2-5	NA	13	CASSSGSWETQYF	TGTGCCAGCAGCTCCGGAAGTTGGGAGACCCAGTACTTC
NA	TRBV5-4	TRBJ2-3	NA	14	CASSQGGGGDTQYF	TGTGCCAGCAGCCAAGGGGGCGGGGGAGATACGCAGTATTTT
once	TRBV29-1	TRBJ1-1	TRBD1	13	CSASQGQDTEAFF	TGCAGCGCCTCACAGGGGCAGGACACTGAAGCTTTCTTT
NA	TRBV5-6	TRBJ2-2	TRBD2	17	CASSSGTSGMFDGELFF	TGTGCCAGCAGCTCCGGGACTAGCGGGATGTTCGACGGGGAGCTGTTTTTT
NA	TRBV27	TRBJ2-7	TRBD2	14	CASSAVAGVPEQYF	TGTGCCAGCAGTGCCGTAGCGGGAGTTCCCGAGCAGTACTTC
NA	TRBV5-4	TRBJ2-3	TRBD2	18	CASSLKLAGGHATDTQYF	TGTGCCAGCAGCTTGAAACTAGCGGGAGGGCATGCCACAGATACGCAGTATTTT